This entry features one TCR beta chain sequence. Antigen unknown. One junction end does not reproduce the germline sequence, and a read error may be involved. TCRdb's table, derived via immunoSEQ multiplex PCR, lists solely in-frame clones and lacks some. The sample lists over 9,000 clones; about three quarters were seen once. This sample was included in a study of graft-versus-host responses after intestinal transplantation. Overall study: The study gave all recipients anti-thymocyte globulin induction, then tacrolimus and steroids for 2 to 3 years.

Findings of the study overall: Within the allografts of patients who had graft-donor T cell macrochimerism, graft-versus-host to host-versus-graft clonal ratios were high. Among recipient marrow samples, GvH clones were found; some appeared first in ileum or blood. There was an association between peak levels of circulating GvH clones and early post-transplant HvG declines.

The starting material was PBMCs, obtained 494 days after intestinal transplant. The TCR comes from a human patient who received an intestinal transplant, so some T cells may come from the graft donor.

The CDR3 region has the DNA TGTGCCAGCAGCTCTATGTCTTACCCACAAAGTCGGGCCAACGTCCTTACTTTC. Its protein is CASSSMSYPQSRANVLTF. The chain uses TRBV7-8 and TRBJ2-6; D uncertain. From germline, CDR1 is SGHVS and CDR2 FQNEAQ. The CDR3 covers 18 residues.